One sample yielded the 9 T cell receptor beta chains listed below, sequenced in a study of CD8+CD57+ T cells in acquired aplastic anemia. CDR3 and TCR beta VDJ profiling relied on a genomic DNA template. One entry per CDR3 protein, called by TCRdb with MiXCR from the reads. The sample has 200,000 or so distinct CDR3 sequences; around 66% are singletons. Sequencing was done on a sample of sorted CD4+, CD8+, or CD8+CD57+ T cells (not recorded which) from PBMCs. The source is a human donor with severe aplastic anemia or a healthy control (not recorded which).

This sequence joins TRBV2 and TRBJ1-2; TRBD1 agrees at 9 bases. The CDR3 spans 13 residues. Germline-derived CDR1 and CDR2 are SNHLY and FYNNEI. Trimming took 4 bases from V and 8 from J; bases not matched to a gene: 5. The DNA of the CDR3 is TGTGCCAGCAGTGCGGGGACAGGGCCGGGCTACACCTTC. This sequence encodes CASSAGTGPGYTF.

This chain links TRBV20-1 with TRBJ1-3; 9 positions agree with TRBD1. Germline loops: CDR1 DFQATT, CDR2 SNEGSKA (reference sequence). V dropped 3 bases and J dropped 0; count of bases not matched to a gene: 3. This CDR3 is 15 amino acids long. The CDR3 nucleotides read TGCAGTGCTAGGGACAGGGGAAACTCTGGAAACACCATATATTTT. Protein product: CSARDRGNSGNTIYF.

This clonotype was detected many times. The J gene is TRBJ2-1, the V gene TRBV15; TRBD2 agrees at 10 bases. Germline CDR1 reads LNHNV; CDR2 reads YYDKDF (reference sequence). V shed 5 bases and J 9 bases; nucleotides not matched to a gene: 16. This CDR3 has 17 amino acids. CDR3 in amino acids: CATSLLAGASIYAEQFF. The CDR3 DNA follows: TGTGCCACCAGCCTGCTAGCGGGGGCCTCTATTTATGCTGAGCAGTTCTTC.

V gene TRBV14 combines with J gene TRBJ1-3, with no clear D. Trimming shortened V by 0 bases and J by 3 bases, and 18 bases separated the two germline ends. The CDR3 runs 18 residues. From germline, CDR1 is SGHDN and CDR2 FVKESK. For the CDR3, the DNA is TGTGCCAGCAGCCAAGATGGGCGCTTAAGGACGTTTGGAAACACCATATATTTT. Translation: CASSQDGRLRTFGNTIYF. The full variable domain, its missing parts supplied by reference TRBV14 and TRBJ1-3, is EAGVTQFPSHSVIEKGQTVTLRCDPISGHDNLYWYRRVMGKEIKFLLHFVKESKQDESGMPNNRFLAERTGGTYSTLKVQPAELEDSGVYFCASSQDGRLRTFGNTIYFGEGSWLTVV.

V is TRBV7-3 and J is TRBJ1-2; D possibly corresponds to TRBD1 (5 bases). CDR3 length: 16 amino acids. CDR1 and CDR2 from the germline V gene are SGHTA and FQGTGA. Trimming shortened V by 5 bases and J by 6 bases, and 22 bases separated the two germline ends. As DNA, the CDR3 is TGTGCCAGCAGCCACTTAACCCAGGGTTCGTTCGATGGCTACACCTTC. Translating it yields CASSHLTQGSFDGYTF.

V and J are TRBV2 and TRBJ2-1; 7 bases are shared with TRBD2. V lost 7 bases, J lost 9 bases, and 12 bases stayed unmatched. The CDR3 totals 14 residues. The germline V gene has CDR1 SNHLY and CDR2 FYNNEI. DNA for the CDR3: TGTGCCAGCACAAAGGTTAAGGCTAGCGGTGAGCAGTTCTTC. Amino acids: CASTKVKASGEQFF.

The chain uses TRBV7-2 and TRBJ2-3, with D uncertain. This CDR3 region has 12 residues. The V gene lost 3 bases and the J gene lost 6 bases, with 7 bases spanning the gap. CDR1 SGHTA and CDR2 FQGNSA come from the germline V gene. This CDR3 reads CASSFRADTQYF. In DNA form, the CDR3 reads TGTGCCAGCAGCTTTCGGGCCGATACGCAGTATTTT.

This clonotype has a count of ten or more. V is TRBV19 and J is TRBJ1-5, with 7 bases identical to TRBD1. In germline, CDR1 is LNHDA, CDR2 SQIVND (reference sequence). The CDR3 has 13 residues. Trimming cost V 6 bases and J 6 bases; bases outside gene matches: 5. CDR3 protein: CASRRQGLQPQHF. The CDR3 DNA reads TGTGCCAGTAGGAGACAGGGACTTCAGCCCCAGCATTTT.

V gene TRBV7-2 combines with J gene TRBJ2-5; the match to TRBD1 covers 9 bases. Germline V gene lookup returns CDR1 SGHTA and CDR2 FQGNSA. V lost 6 bases and J lost 2; bases outside the gene matches: 7. The CDR3 is 15 residues long. The CDR3 loop reads CASRSGTGPQETQYF. CDR3 nucleotides: TGTGCCAGCAGATCCGGGACAGGGCCTCAAGAGACCCAGTACTTC. Supplemented by reference TRBV7-2 and TRBJ2-5, the full variable domain reads GAGVSQSPSNKVTEKGKDVELRCDPISGHTALYWYRQSLGQGLEFLIYFQGNSAPDKSGLPSDRFSAERTGGSVSTLTIQRTQQEDSAVYLCASRSGTGPQETQYFGPGTRLLVL.